This T cell receptor (beta chain) comes out of a study of blood T cell repertoires in COVID-19 (dated by TCRdb to about 2020). About the study as a whole: The collaborator samples originated in the United States, Italy and Spain and spanned the acute and convalescent phases of COVID-19. The prospective study material was composed of cDNA or gDNA derived from T cells, B-cell-depleted T cells, or PBMCs. The dataset comprised deeply sampled blood TCRbeta repertoires from subjects exposed to, actively infected with, or recovered from COVID-19. A freely available public database, intended as a resource for researchers studying the immune response to SARS-CoV-2, is where the repertoires were released. Samples were obtained from the ongoing ImmuneRACE study (first 160 participants) and from 1,254 subjects provided by 6 global collaborators. Sample metadata almost always included a de-identified subject ID, COVID-19 status, age in years and sex. Where HLA class I and class II types were available, the types were taken from metadata supplied by the sample provider, not from assay-based typing.

In Seattle, one collaborating source enrolled patients while the infection was active and tracked those patients longitudinally over the course of disease. Whole blood was collected in K2EDTA tubes by collaborating institutions according to the institutions' own protocols. Collaborator samples were shipped for TCRbeta analysis as frozen whole blood, isolated PBMCs, or DNA extracted from either sample type. What the work shows at the level of the full study, not this receptor alone: How much clinical and demographic metadata was included differed by source and by participant, and the metadata was provided uncurated.

The immunoSEQ Assay, a bias-controlled multiplex PCR, was used to amplify TCRbeta CDR3 regions from genomic DNA. Processing in the source paper ran as follows. Nucleated cell counts per sample were estimated from amplification of reference gene primers within the assay. Sequence reads were collapsed and filtered to measure the absolute abundance of every unique TCRbeta CDR3 rearrangement. For each sample, productive Simpson clonality was calculated as the square root of Simpson's diversity index over productive rearrangements. The table comes from immuneACCESS by way of TCRdb, which keeps in-frame sequences with V and J called. Part of the clones is missing from these tables; in studies checked, under half for an unresolved V gene and the rest for unknown reasons. V, J and clone size reflect that table, while D and trimming were determined from the DNA. Here the sample has roughly 300,000 clones; about 89% occur a single time. Of the sample, 2.2% falls within the top ten clones.

Note on this clone: There is no known antigen for this receptor. Base qualities are missing; no much larger clone stands one base away.

V is reduced by 2 bases and J by 2 bases, leaving a spacing of 18 bases between them. As encoded in the germline V gene, CDR1 is MDHEN while CDR2 is SYDVKM. The CDR3 covers 17 residues, taking in both the cysteine and the phenylalanine. Here the CDR3 DNA is all that survives: 51 bases in frame from base 1. The sample consisted of peripheral blood. The rearrangement joined TRBV28 to TRBJ1-1; TRBD1 is a weak D gene call, 6 bases matching. The sequence was collected from a young woman with COVID-19, enrolled during active disease. The sequenced DNA: TGTGCCAGCAGTTTAAACGGTGGCGGACAGATTAACACTGAAGCTTTCTTT. It translates as CASSLNGGGQINTEAFF.